A selection of T cell receptor beta chains follows, all from one sample in a study of shared clonotypes between healthy human individuals. Method: immunoSEQ multiplex PCR; TCRdb's copy keeps in-frame clones and lacks some. The sample has about 120,000 clones; 68% are singletons. Sequencing was carried out using memory CD8+ T cells sorted from blood. These receptors were taken from a woman in her 30s in good health. Each CDR3 is given without its conserved first and last residue. D genes are given only for firm matches.

TRBJ2-2 TRBV6-5 . ASRGSTGELF
TRBJ2-7 TRBV7-2 . ASSPSARVKQY
TRBJ2-1 TRBV18 . ASSPSTEQF
TRBJ2-5 TRBV4-1 . ASSQALIRAEWETQY
TRBJ2-3 TRBV25-1 . ASRGPGGGTDTQY
TRBJ2-1 TRBV19 TRBD2 ASSIMSSGRYNEQF
TRBJ2-3 TRBV6-4 TRBD2 ASSDPDGVAGEIVVDTQY
TRBJ2-7 TRBV7-9 TRBD1 ASSLGGGSEQY
TRBJ2-6 TRBV6-4 TRBD1 ASSDTPGTGSGANVLT
TRBJ1-1 TRBV29-1 . SVEDRMTPEAF
TRBJ2-7 TRBV25-1 TRBD1 ASSETGQIYEQY
TRBJ2-1 TRBV7-2 TRBD2 ASSPHTSGGNEQF
TRBJ1-4 TRBV18 TRBD1 ASSPRDSSKLF
TRBJ1-4 TRBV5-1 . ASSSTGRPGGFADEKLF
TRBJ2-5 TRBV7-6 TRBD2 ASRPTSSGQETQY
TRBJ2-3 TRBV6-5 TRBD1 ASSYAWDRGPDTQY
TRBJ2-1 TRBV13 . ASSLDGGYSNNEQF
TRBJ2-3 TRBV5-1 . ASSIGEVTDTQY
TRBJ2-7 TRBV6-1 TRBD1 ASRTRDRAIYEQY
TRBJ2-7 TRBV28 TRBD2 ASSLLRGGLGEQY
TRBJ1-2 TRBV29-1 . SAITGPRVSGYT
TRBJ1-1 TRBV27 . ASSSSGVNTEAF
TRBJ1-2 TRBV28 . ASGLGYT
TRBJ1-1 TRBV28 TRBD1 ASSLFGSRTGAFGAAF
TRBJ1-1 TRBV7-6 . ASRGVGLLWNTEAF
TRBJ2-7 TRBV14 TRBD2 ASSPGASGIDEQY
TRBJ1-5 TRBV6-1 . ASEWGEGNQPQH
TRBJ2-7 TRBV4-1 TRBD2 ASRWTSGYKNSYEQY
TRBJ2-1 TRBV6-1 . ASSEVPSPNHNEQF
TRBJ1-1 TRBV5-1 . ASSGGSEGTEAF
TRBJ2-5 TRBV25-1 TRBD2 ASSETSGKETQY
TRBJ2-2 TRBV6-6 . ASSYRVTVNTGELF
TRBJ2-2 TRBV5-8 . ASSLSGNTGELF
TRBJ2-2 TRBV4-1 . ASSQDGGPNTGELF
TRBJ2-7 TRBV7-6 . ASVLGSGVYEQY
TRBJ2-3 TRBV29-1 TRBD2 SVHGASGTFTDTQY
TRBJ2-1 TRBV19 . ASSTDGLQQF
TRBJ1-2 TRBV9 TRBD1 ASSVLEGQRSNYGYT
TRBJ2-1 TRBV4-2 TRBD2 ASSPTSAGDNEQF
TRBJ1-5 TRBV5-1 TRBD1 ASSPGTGHNLDQPQH
TRBJ1-1 TRBV27 . ASSLTKMNTEAF
TRBJ2-3 TRBV4-2 TRBD2 ASSPRTSGREGTDTQY
TRBJ2-7 TRBV6-6 . AISESWDPPSEQY
TRBJ1-5 TRBV4-2 . ASSQDPGGPQH
TRBJ2-7 TRBV28 . ASSHDRALYEQY
TRBJ1-1 TRBV6-5 . ASSSPPGRPNTEAF
TRBJ2-3 TRBV19 . ASSIGIGRTDTQY
TRBJ2-5 TRBV25-1 TRBD2 ASSESRGLAGGRETQY
TRBJ1-2 TRBV28 . ASRGILRVRQHGYT
TRBJ2-5 TRBV5-1 . ASSLENALRGSQETQY
TRBJ2-3 TRBV25-1 . ASSESPGELVHTQY
TRBJ2-2 TRBV7-9 TRBD1 ASSSRGTGVSGELF
TRBJ2-7 TRBV2 . ASSEALRVHEQY